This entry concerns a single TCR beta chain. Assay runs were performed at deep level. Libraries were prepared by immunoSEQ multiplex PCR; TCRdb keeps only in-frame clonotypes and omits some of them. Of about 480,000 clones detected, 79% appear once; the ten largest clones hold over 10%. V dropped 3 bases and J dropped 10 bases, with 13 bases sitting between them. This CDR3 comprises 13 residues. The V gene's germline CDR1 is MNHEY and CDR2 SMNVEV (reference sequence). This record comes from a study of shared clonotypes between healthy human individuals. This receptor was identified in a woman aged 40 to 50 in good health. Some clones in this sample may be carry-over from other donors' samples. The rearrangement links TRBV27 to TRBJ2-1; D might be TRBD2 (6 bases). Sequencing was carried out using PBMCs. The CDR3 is CASSFLGSREQFF. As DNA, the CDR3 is TGTGCCAGCAGTTTCCTCGGGAGCAGGGAGCAGTTCTTC.